This T cell receptor (beta chain) was sequenced for a study of vaccination and CD4 T cells after COVID-19. The Oncomine TCR Beta short-read assay was applied to DNA of cultured CD4+ T cells. TCRdb re-called the PCR reads through MiXCR, storing one row per CDR3 protein. The table has about 19,000 distinct CDR3 sequences, less than 55% seen once. Regarding treatment: approximately nine-day PBMC culture with coronavirus spike peptide pools or control peptides (ViraFEST assay). Regarding this clonotype: Antigen specificity is unknown.

There are 13 residues in the CDR3. V gave up 0 bases and J gave up 6 bases, with 9 bases separating them. Germline lookup yields CDR1 SGHNT and CDR2 YYREEE (reference sequence). The sequencing used CD4+ T cells from blood, cultured in vitro, collected after SARS-CoV-2 vaccination. This clonotype was obtained from a human donor who had recovered from COVID-19. The V call is TRBV5-4, the J call TRBJ1-2; D uncertain. The CDR3 nucleotides read TGTGCCAGCAGCTTGGTCCCGAGCAATGGCTACACCTTC. This sequence encodes CASSLVPSNGYTF.